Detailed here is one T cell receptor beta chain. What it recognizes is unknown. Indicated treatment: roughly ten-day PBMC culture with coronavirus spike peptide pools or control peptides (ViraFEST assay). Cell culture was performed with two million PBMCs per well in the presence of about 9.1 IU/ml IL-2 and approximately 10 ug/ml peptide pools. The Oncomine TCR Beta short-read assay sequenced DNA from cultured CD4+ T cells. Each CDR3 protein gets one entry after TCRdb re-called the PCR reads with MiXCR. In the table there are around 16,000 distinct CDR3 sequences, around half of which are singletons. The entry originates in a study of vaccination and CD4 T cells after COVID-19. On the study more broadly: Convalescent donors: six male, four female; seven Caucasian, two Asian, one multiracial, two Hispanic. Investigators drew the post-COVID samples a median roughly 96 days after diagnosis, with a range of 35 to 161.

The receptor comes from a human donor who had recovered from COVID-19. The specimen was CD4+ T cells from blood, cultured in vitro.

CDR3 loop: CASSLSDLWQGAYGYTF. The CDR3 DNA reads TGTGCCAGCAGCTTGTCTGATCTATGGCAGGGGGCCTATGGCTACACCTTC. The chain has TRBV5-8 and TRBJ1-2; 8 bases agree with TRBD1. V was clipped by 1 base and J by 4 bases; unmatched bases: 12. Germline V lookup: CDR1 SGHTS, CDR2 YDEGEE. This CDR3 spans 17 amino acids.